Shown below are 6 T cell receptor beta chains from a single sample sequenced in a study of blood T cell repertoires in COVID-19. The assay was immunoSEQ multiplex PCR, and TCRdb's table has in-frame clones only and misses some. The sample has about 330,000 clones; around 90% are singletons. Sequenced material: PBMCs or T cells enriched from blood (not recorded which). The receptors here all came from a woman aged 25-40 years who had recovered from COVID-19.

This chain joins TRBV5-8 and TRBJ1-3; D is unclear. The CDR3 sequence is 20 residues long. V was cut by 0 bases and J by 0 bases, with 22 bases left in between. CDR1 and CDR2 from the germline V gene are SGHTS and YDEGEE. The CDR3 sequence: CASSLVGIVSAPSSGNTIYF. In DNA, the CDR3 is TGTGCCAGCAGCTTGGTTGGTATAGTTTCGGCCCCTAGCTCTGGAAACACCATATATTTT.

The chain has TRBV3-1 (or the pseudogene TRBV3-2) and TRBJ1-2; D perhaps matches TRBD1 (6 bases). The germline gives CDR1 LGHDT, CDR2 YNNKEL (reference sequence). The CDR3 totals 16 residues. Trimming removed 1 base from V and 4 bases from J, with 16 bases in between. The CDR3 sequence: CASSQGLAGATYGYTF. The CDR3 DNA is TGTGCCAGCAGCCAAGGGCTGGCAGGGGCGACCTATGGCTACACCTTC.

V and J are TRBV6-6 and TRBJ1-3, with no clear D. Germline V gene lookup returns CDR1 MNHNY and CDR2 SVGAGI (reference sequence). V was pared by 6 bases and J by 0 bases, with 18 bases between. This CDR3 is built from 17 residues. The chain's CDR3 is CASSRYPDGSSGNTIYF. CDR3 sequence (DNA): TGTGCCAGCAGCCGATACCCTGACGGGAGCTCTGGAAACACCATATATTTT.

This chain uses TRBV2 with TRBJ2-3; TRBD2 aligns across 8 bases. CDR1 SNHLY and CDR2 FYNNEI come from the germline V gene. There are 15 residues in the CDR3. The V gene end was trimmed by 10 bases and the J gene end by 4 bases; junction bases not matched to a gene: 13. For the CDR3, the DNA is TGTGCCAACCGCCAGAGCGGGAGCGGCGCAGATACGCAGTATTTT. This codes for CANRQSGSGADTQYF. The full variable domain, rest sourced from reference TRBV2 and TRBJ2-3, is EPEVTQTPSHQVTQMGQEVILRCVPISNHLYFYWYRQILGQKVEFLVSFYNNEISEKSEIFDDQFSVERPDGSNFTLKIRSTKLEDSAMYFCANRQSGSGADTQYFGPGTRLTVL.

The CDR3 sequence: CASSPADETQYF. For the CDR3, the DNA is TGTGCCAGCTCACCGGCTGATGAGACCCAGTACTTC. V and J are TRBV18 and TRBJ2-5, with D unresolved. V shed 3 bases and J shed 5 bases, with 7 bases lying between them. Germline V lookup: CDR1 KGHSH, CDR2 LQKENI. The CDR3 runs 12 residues.

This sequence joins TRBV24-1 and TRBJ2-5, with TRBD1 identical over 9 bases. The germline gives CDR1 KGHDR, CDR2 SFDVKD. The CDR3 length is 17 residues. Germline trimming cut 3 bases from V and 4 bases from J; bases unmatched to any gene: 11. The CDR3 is CATSDPRDRENAETQYF. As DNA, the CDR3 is TGTGCCACCAGTGATCCACGGGACAGGGAGAATGCAGAGACCCAGTACTTC.